These 6 T cell receptor beta chains originate from one sample sequenced in a study of T cells after yellow fever vaccination. TCRdb fed the 5' RACE reads into MiXCR, producing one record per CDR3 protein. This sample has some 500,000 distinct CDR3 sequences, with roughly 14% found just once. This material consisted of PBMCs, taken on the day of the yellow fever booster vaccination. These receptor sequences come from a man in his thirties or forties who received the YFV17D yellow fever vaccine.

The gene calls are TRBV20-1 and TRBJ2-3; TRBD1 agrees at 8 bases. Trimming took 7 bases from V and 2 from J; bases not matched to a gene: 14. This CDR3 is 16 amino acids long. Germline lookup yields CDR1 DFQATT and CDR2 SNEGSKA (reference sequence). The CDR3 DNA is TGCAGTGTCCCTCCCGCGGGACAGGTCTTCACAGATACGCAGTATTTT. Residues: CSVPPAGQVFTDTQYF.

This chain uses TRBV4-2 with TRBJ2-2, with a possible D match to TRBD2 (6 bases). The germline CDR1 and CDR2 sequences are LGHNA and YNFKEQ. CDR3 length: 16 amino acids. The V gene lost 0 bases and the J gene lost 4 bases, with 12 bases spanning the gap. The CDR3 DNA is TGTGCCAGCAGCCAAGATCCAGGAGGGAGCACCGGGGAGCTGTTTTTT. Encoded protein: CASSQDPGGSTGELFF.

This clonotype occurred many times. V usage is TRBV20-1 and J usage is TRBJ2-5, with D possibly being TRBD2 (5 bases). CDR1 and CDR2 from the germline V gene are DFQATT and SNEGSKA (reference sequence). The length of the CDR3 is 15 residues. V lost 1 base to trimming and J lost 2 bases, with 14 bases between them. CDR3 in amino acids: CSARAPLAGQETQYF. The DNA for the CDR3 is TGCAGTGCTAGAGCCCCCCTAGCAGGTCAAGAGACCCAGTACTTC.

This clonotype was observed a few times. The rearrangement links TRBV7-6 to TRBJ2-6, with unresolved D. CDR3 length equals 14 residues. The germline V gene encodes CDR1 SGHVS and CDR2 FNYEAQ. V was clipped by 2 bases and J by 2 bases, with 4 bases between them. Here the CDR3 DNA reads TGTGCCAGCAGCTTAAGGACTGGGGCCAACGTCCTGACTTTC. It encodes CASSLRTGANVLTF.

V usage is TRBV5-1 and J usage is TRBJ2-7; 7 bases align to TRBD1. CDR1 SGHRS and CDR2 YFSETQ come from the germline V gene. There are 15 residues in the CDR3. V was clipped by 0 bases and J by 3 bases; unmatched bases: 6. The CDR3 here is CASSLAQAGGYEQYF. In DNA, the CDR3 is TGCGCCAGCAGCTTGGCCCAGGCAGGGGGCTACGAGCAGTACTTC.

The rearrangement uses TRBV28 and TRBJ2-3; D possibly uses TRBD1 or TRBD2 (5 bases each). This CDR3 comprises 15 residues. V dropped 7 bases and J dropped 1 base, with 15 bases sitting between them. CDR1 and CDR2 from the germline V gene are MDHEN and SYDVKM. CDR3 sequence: CASTPRPGRTDTQYF. CDR3 DNA sequence: TGTGCCAGCACCCCCCGGCCGGGGCGCACAGATACGCAGTATTTT.